The next 17 T cell receptor beta chains were all read from a single sample in a study of T-cell reconstitution after alpha-beta-depleted transplantation in children. Preparation of the TCRbeta library was carried out with unique molecular identifiers. One entry per CDR3 protein results from TCRdb running MiXCR on the PCR reads. The sample yields about 500,000 distinct CDR3 sequences, around a third seen once. Sequenced material: PBMCs from the stem cell graft donor, taken from the stem cell graft. The receptors here all came from a human donor who donated a stem cell graft to a child with aplastic anemia.

The rearrangement links TRBV7-9 to TRBJ2-7; D gene unclear. Trimming took off 1 base at V and 5 bases at J, with 9 bases between the two ends. Germline lookup yields CDR1 SEHNR and CDR2 FQNEAQ (reference sequence). CDR3 length equals 13 residues. This CDR3 reads CASSLDARNEQYF. The CDR3 bases are TGTGCCAGCAGCTTAGATGCCAGGAACGAGCAGTACTTC.

This chain joins TRBV27 and TRBJ1-1; D not resolved. This CDR3 has 15 amino acids. Germline CDR1 and CDR2: MNHEY and SMNVEV (reference sequence). The ends were cut back, 3 bases at V and 1 base at J, with 12 bases in the middle. The CDR3: CASSFRLGKNTEAFF. In nucleotides, the CDR3 is TGTGCCAGCAGTTTCAGGTTGGGGAAGAACACTGAAGCTTTCTTT.

CDR3 nucleotides: TGCAGTGCTAGGGAGAGCGGGAGGGGATACAATGAGCAGTTCTTC. It codes for CSARESGRGYNEQFF. This sequence joins TRBV20-1 and TRBJ2-1; TRBD2 aligns across 10 bases. This CDR3 comprises 15 residues. Germline V gene lookup returns CDR1 DFQATT and CDR2 SNEGSKA (reference sequence). J was trimmed by 4 bases and V by 3 bases; bases with no gene match: 6.

This sequence joins TRBV6-2 or TRBV6-3 and TRBJ2-1; the match to TRBD2 covers 12 bases. V trimming: 5 bases; J trimming: 1 base; junction bases outside the gene matches: 3. CDR3 length: 16 residues. Looked up from germline, CDR1 is MNHEY and CDR2 is SVGEGT. CDR3 sequence: CASSRLAGVSYNEQFF. The CDR3 region has the DNA TGTGCCAGCAGTCGACTAGCGGGAGTTTCCTACAATGAGCAGTTCTTC.

The chain combines TRBV15 with TRBJ2-1; TRBD2 matches at 9 bases. The germline CDR1 and CDR2 sequences are LNHNV and YYDKDF (reference sequence). The trim removed 5 bases at V and 8 bases at J, leaving 13 bases unmatched. This CDR3 contains 16 residues. The CDR3 coding sequence is TGTGCCACCAGCTCCAATCCCCTTAGCGGGAGACATGAGCAGTTCTTC. Translation: CATSSNPLSGRHEQFF.

The V gene is TRBV10-3, the J gene TRBJ2-5; D remains unclear. Germline V gene sequence: CDR1 ENHRY, CDR2 SYGVKD. Trimming pared 0 bases from V and 3 bases from J, leaving 11 bases between. This CDR3 spans 15 amino acids. The CDR3 DNA reads TGTGCCATCAGTGAGTCGAGTAACCGGAAAGAGACCCAGTACTTC. Translating gives CAISESSNRKETQYF.

This clonotype has more than one count but fewer than ten. One end of the junction fails to match germline, which may point to a read error. The chain combines TRBV7-9 with TRBJ2-7, with D perhaps TRBD1 (6 bases). The germline gives CDR1 SEHNR, CDR2 FQNEAQ (reference sequence). This CDR3 contains 15 residues. CDR3 in amino acids: CASSLSDSGSNEQYF. The CDR3, as DNA: TGTGCCAGCAGCTTGTCGGACAGTGGCTCCAACGAGCAGTACTTC.

The chain uses TRBV5-1 and TRBJ1-1; 7 positions match TRBD1. This CDR3 spans 14 amino acids. Germline CDR1 reads SGHRS; CDR2 reads YFSETQ. V dropped 0 bases and J dropped 5; count of bases not matched to a gene: 4. In nucleotides, the CDR3 is TGCGCCAGCAGCTTGGAAGGGGGCCGGACTGAAGCTTTCTTT. Protein sequence: CASSLEGGRTEAFF.

This chain joins TRBV12-3 or TRBV12-4 and TRBJ2-1, with TRBD2 matching 7 bases. The CDR3 length is 13 residues. V trimming: 3 bases; J trimming: 7 bases; junction bases outside the gene matches: 3. The CDR3 sequence is CASSLGLPNEQFF. Here the CDR3 DNA reads TGTGCCAGCAGTTTGGGACTACCGAATGAGCAGTTCTTC.

V usage is TRBV5-5 and J usage is TRBJ1-5; D remains ambiguous. This CDR3 has 16 amino acids. Germline V gives CDR1 SGHKS, CDR2 YYEKEE (reference sequence). V lost 0 bases to trimming and J lost 3 bases, with 13 bases between them. The CDR3 DNA reads as TGTGCCAGCAGCTTGGAATCCGTTGTACACAATCAGCCCCAGCATTTT. Translating gives CASSLESVVHNQPQHF.

This clonotype appeared many times. V usage is TRBV11-2 and J usage is TRBJ2-7; 10 bases match TRBD1. CDR1 and CDR2 from the germline V gene are SGHAT and FQNNGV. With V trimmed by 5 bases and J by 9 bases, 10 bases remained unmatched. This CDR3 has 14 amino acids. The CDR3 loop reads CASSLAGTGAGQYV. The CDR3, as DNA: TGTGCCAGCAGCCTGGCCGGGACAGGGGCTGGGCAGTACGTC.

This clonotype was counted only a few times. The gene calls are TRBV7-2 and TRBJ2-3, with D possibly TRBD1 on 6 matching bases. From germline, CDR1 is SGHTA and CDR2 FQGNSA. The CDR3 sequence is 14 residues long. CDR3 in amino acids: CGDKGCDSADTQYF. The CDR3 DNA reads as TGTGGGGACAAGGGGTGCGATTCTGCAGATACGCAGTATTTT.

V is TRBV4-3 and J is TRBJ2-5; 9 positions match TRBD2. V lost 0 bases to trimming and J lost 4 bases; unmatched junction nucleotides: 12. The V gene's germline CDR1 is LGHNA and CDR2 YSLEER. This CDR3 has 18 amino acids. CDR3 sequence (DNA): TGCGCCAGCAGCCAAGATCTGGCGGCGGGAGGGCGAGTAGAGACCCAGTACTTC. It encodes CASSQDLAAGGRVETQYF.

This clonotype was counted many times. The CDR3 sequence: CASSPLPRGVDIQYF. CDR3 nucleotide sequence: TGTGCCAGCAGTCCCCTCCCCAGGGGGGTAGACATTCAGTACTTC. This sequence joins TRBV7-2 and TRBJ2-4, with D perhaps TRBD1 (7 bases). CDR3 length equals 15 residues. V was clipped by 6 bases and J by 8 bases, with 20 bases between them. Germline V CDR1 and CDR2: SGHTA, FQGNSA.

CDR3 DNA: TGTGCCAGCAGCTTTTATGGAGGGACTAGCGGAAACAATGAGCAGTTCTTC. Its protein product is CASSFYGGTSGNNEQFF. The chain employs TRBV7-2 and TRBJ2-1; 11 nucleotides agree with TRBD2. Looked up from germline, CDR1 is SGHTA and CDR2 is FQGNSA. Unmatched junction bases numbered 9, after V lost 3 bases and J lost 5 bases. The CDR3 runs 17 residues.

The sample holds a few counts of this clonotype. This chain links TRBV28 with TRBJ2-7; D perhaps matches TRBD2 (7 bases). V dropped 6 bases and J dropped 3 bases, with 18 bases sitting between them. Per germline, CDR1 MDHEN and CDR2 SYDVKM. The CDR3 covers 15 residues. The CDR3 spells CASSPRGEGVYEQYV. DNA of the CDR3: TGTGCCAGCAGCCCTCGAGGGGAGGGGGTCTACGAGCAGTACGTC.

This clonotype has at least ten counts. This rearrangement joins TRBV5-6 to TRBJ1-1; D is perhaps TRBD1 (6 bases). This CDR3 is built from 13 residues. The germline V gene has CDR1 SGHDT and CDR2 YYEEEE. The V end lost 1 base, the J end lost 8 bases, and 12 bases lay between the germline ends. The CDR3 loop reads CASSLTGFDEAFF. The DNA of the CDR3 is TGTGCCAGCAGCTTGACAGGGTTTGACGAAGCTTTCTTT.